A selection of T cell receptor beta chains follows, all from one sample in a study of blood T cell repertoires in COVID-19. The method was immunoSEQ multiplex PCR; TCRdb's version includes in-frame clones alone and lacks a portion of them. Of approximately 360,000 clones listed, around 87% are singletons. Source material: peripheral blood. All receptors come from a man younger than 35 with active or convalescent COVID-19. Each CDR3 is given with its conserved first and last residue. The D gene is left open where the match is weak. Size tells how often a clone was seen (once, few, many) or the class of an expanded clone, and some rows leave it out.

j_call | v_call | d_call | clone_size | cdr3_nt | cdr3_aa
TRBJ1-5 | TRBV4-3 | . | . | TGCGCCAGCAGCCAAGCGGACAGAGCCAATCAGCCCCAGCATTTT | CASSQADRANQPQHF
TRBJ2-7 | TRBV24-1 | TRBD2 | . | TGTGCCACCAGAGTTATAGGACTAGTTTCCACCTACGAGCAGTACTTC | CATRVIGLVSTYEQYF
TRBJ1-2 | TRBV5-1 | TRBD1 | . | TGCGCCAGCAGCTCTGGACAGGTTCGTGGCTACACCTTC | CASSSGQVRGYTF
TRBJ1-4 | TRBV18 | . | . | TGTGCCAGCTCACCACAGGAGAGAAGTGGCAATGAAAAACTGTTTTTT | CASSPQERSGNEKLFF
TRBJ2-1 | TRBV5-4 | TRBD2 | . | TGTGCCAGCAGCTTGGTGGGCGGGAGGCTATCAGACTACAATGAGCAGTTCTTC | CASSLVGGRLSDYNEQFF
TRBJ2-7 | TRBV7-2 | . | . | TGTGCCAGCAGCTTATGGGCAGGGGACGAGCAGTACTTC | CASSLWAGDEQYF
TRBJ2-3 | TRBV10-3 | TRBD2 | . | TGTGCCATCACAACACCTACCGCGGGGGGCACAGATACGCAGTATTTT | CAITTPTAGGTDTQYF
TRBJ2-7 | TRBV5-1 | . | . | TGCGCCAGCAGCTTGGGGCAGGGGTACGACGAGCAGTACTTC | CASSLGQGYDEQYF
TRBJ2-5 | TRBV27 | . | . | TGTGCCAGCGGGGAGTTTGTACGAGAGACCCAGTACTTC | CASGEFVRETQYF
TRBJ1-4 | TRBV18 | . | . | TGTGCCAGCTCAGTACAACCGGGACATATTAATGAAAAACTGTTTTTT | CASSVQPGHINEKLFF
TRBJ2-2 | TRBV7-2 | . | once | TGTGCCAGCAGCTTATCATCTCGGGGGGCGACCACCGGGGAGCTGTTTTTT | CASSLSSRGATTGELFF
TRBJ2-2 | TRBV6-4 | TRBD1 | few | TGTGCCAGCAGTGCCGACAGGGGAATTAACACCGGGGAGCTGTTTTTT | CASSADRGINTGELFF
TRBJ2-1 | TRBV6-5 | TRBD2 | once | TGTGCCAGCAGTACTAGCGCCTCTCGGGATGAGCAGTTCTTC | CASSTSASRDEQFF
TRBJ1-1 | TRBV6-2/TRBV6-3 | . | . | TGTGCCAGCAGTTACTCGAGAGGACAGTTGAACACTGAAGCTTTCTTT | CASSYSRGQLNTEAFF
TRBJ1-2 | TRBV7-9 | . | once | TGTGCCAGCAGCCCCTCCCCCAACCCGGGGAACTATGGCTACACCTTC | CASSPSPNPGNYGYTF
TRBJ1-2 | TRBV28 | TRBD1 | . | TGTGCCAGCAGTCCCCCGGGACAGGGGAAGTATGGCTACACCTTC | CASSPPGQGKYGYTF
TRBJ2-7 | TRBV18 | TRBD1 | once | TGTGCCAGCTCACCGCCGGGACAGGGAGCCTACGAGCAGTACTTC | CASSPPGQGAYEQYF
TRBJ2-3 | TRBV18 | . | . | TGTGCCAGCTCACCACAGGCCGGACTGGCGAGCACAGATACGCAGTATTTT | CASSPQAGLASTDTQYF
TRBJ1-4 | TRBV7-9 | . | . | TGTGCCAGCAGCCCAGGGGATTTGGGGTCTAATGAAAAACTGTTTTTT | CASSPGDLGSNEKLFF
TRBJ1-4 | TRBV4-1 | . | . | TGCGCCAGCAGCCAGGCACAGCGGATTAATGAAAAACTGTTTTTT | CASSQAQRINEKLFF
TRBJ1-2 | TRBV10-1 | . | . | TGCGCCAGCAGCCAAACAAGGGGTATTAATGGCTACACCTTC | CASSQTRGINGYTF
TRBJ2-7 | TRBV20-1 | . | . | TGCAGTGCAAGTGGACAAGCAGCAATCTACGAGCAGTACTTC | CSASGQAAIYEQYF
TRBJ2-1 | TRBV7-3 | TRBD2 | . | TGTGCCAGCAGCTTAAGGACTAGCGGGAGTTGGAATGAGCAGTTCTTC | CASSLRTSGSWNEQFF
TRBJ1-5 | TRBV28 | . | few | TGTGCCAGCAGTTTACCAGGGGCCCACAATCAGCCCCAGCATTTT | CASSLPGAHNQPQHF